A single sample gave rise to the 4 T cell receptor beta chains below, sequenced in a study of immune characterization of retroperitoneal liposarcoma. TCRdb reprocessed the PCR reads via MiXCR and lists one record per CDR3 protein. The sample has several thousand distinct CDR3 sequences, around 40% seen once; the top ten hold 8% to 13%. Sequenced input: tumor tissue. Every receptor here comes from a male donor with retroperitoneal liposarcoma.

V usage is TRBV6-2 or TRBV6-3 and J usage is TRBJ1-2; 9 bases align to TRBD1. CDR1 and CDR2 from the germline V gene are MNHEY and SVGEGT. The CDR3 is 15 residues long. J was trimmed by 4 bases and V by 7 bases; bases with no gene match: 10. The CDR3 nucleotides are TGTGCCAGCACCACGGGGGACAGGGTTGGCTATGGCTACACCTTC. Protein sequence: CASTTGDRVGYGYTF.

This clonotype is deemed large. V gene TRBV7-9 combines with J gene TRBJ2-1, with D unresolved. This CDR3 has 16 residues. Germline values: CDR1 SEHNR, CDR2 FQNEAQ (reference sequence). V lost 5 bases and J lost 0, with 14 bases in between. As DNA, the CDR3 is TGTGCCAGCAGCCCGGGTGCGAGGAGCTCCTACAATGAGCAGTTCTTC. It is translated as CASSPGARSSYNEQFF.

The chain has TRBV6-1 and TRBJ2-5; D not certain. The J call may be in error: the DNA end matches TRBJ2-7 better. Germline loops: CDR1 MNHNS, CDR2 SASEGT. The CDR3 covers 14 residues. The CDR3 is CASSDTYIYSEQYF. The CDR3 region has the DNA TGTGCCAGCAGTGATACGTACATTTATTCCGAGCAGTACTTC.

The chain couples TRBV4-1 to TRBJ2-1; 8 bases line up with TRBD1. The CDR3 runs 16 residues. CDR1 MGHRA and CDR2 YSYEKL come from the germline V gene. The V gene end was trimmed by 4 bases and the J gene end by 7 bases; junction bases not matched to a gene: 12. The CDR3 DNA sequence: TGCGCCAGCAGCCCAAACGGACAGGGATTGGTGAATGAGCAGTTCTTC. It yields the protein CASSPNGQGLVNEQFF.